Below, 23 T cell receptor beta chains from the same sample are listed, as sequenced in a study of early T cells in non-severe SARS-CoV-2 infection. MiXCR, run by TCRdb on the 5' RACE reads, gives a single entry per CDR3 protein. Here the sample spans approximately 30,000 distinct CDR3 sequences, 4.7% being singletons. Sample: whole blood. The receptors derive from an adult who was a healthcare worker with PCR-confirmed SARS-CoV-2 infection or an uninfected control (not recorded which).

This clonotype was detected many times. V and J are TRBV3-1 and TRBJ2-1, with TRBD2 matching over 11 bases. From germline, CDR1 is LGHDT and CDR2 YNNKEL (reference sequence). Losses at the gene ends were 4 bases for V and 1 base for J; bases not matched to a gene: 9. The CDR3 consists of 18 residues. CDR3 protein: CASSPRTSGPFSYNEQFF. DNA for the CDR3: TGTGCCAGCAGCCCCCGGACTAGCGGGCCCTTTTCCTACAATGAGCAGTTCTTC.

This clonotype has ten or more counts. This chain joins TRBV29-1 and TRBJ2-7, with 8 nucleotides matching TRBD1. The germline CDR1 and CDR2 sequences are SQVTM and ANQGSEA. The CDR3 loop spans 11 amino acids. The V and J ends lost 7 bases and 5 bases, in that order; junction bases with no gene match: 4. The CDR3 sequence: CSAKQGDEQYF. The CDR3 DNA reads TGCAGCGCAAAACAGGGGGACGAGCAGTACTTC.

This clonotype has at least ten counts. The chain uses TRBV19 and TRBJ2-5, with 9 nucleotides matching TRBD1. V trimming: 5 bases; J trimming: 5 bases; junction bases outside the gene matches: 9. Germline V gene data show CDR1 as LNHDA and CDR2 as SQIVND (reference sequence). This CDR3 spans 15 amino acids. The CDR3 loop is CASSAGTGLRETQYF. For the CDR3, the DNA is TGTGCCAGTAGTGCAGGGACAGGGCTCCGGGAGACCCAGTACTTC.

This clonotype was detected many times. The chain carries TRBV28 and TRBJ2-7, with TRBD2 matching over 9 bases. The junction had 8 bases not matched to a gene; V was cut back by 4 bases and J by 4 bases. The CDR3 contains 15 residues. Looked up from germline, CDR1 is MDHEN and CDR2 is SYDVKM. CDR3 loop: CASSSGETSGYEQYF. In DNA, the CDR3 is TGTGCCAGCAGTTCCGGGGAGACTAGCGGTTACGAGCAGTACTTC.

The table lists this clonotype with many counts. This chain uses TRBV5-1 with TRBJ2-1, with D possibly matching TRBD2 (5 bases). V lost 0 bases and J lost 0, with 7 bases in between. There are 15 residues in the CDR3. CDR1 is SGHRS, CDR2 YFSETQ, per germline. As DNA, the CDR3 is TGCGCCAGCAGCTTGGGGGAGAGCTCCTACAATGAGCAGTTCTTC. Residues: CASSLGESSYNEQFF.

The V and J genes are TRBV27 and TRBJ2-1; no firm D call. This CDR3 is 13 amino acids long. Germline V gene data show CDR1 as MNHEY and CDR2 as SMNVEV (reference sequence). Trimming pared 4 bases from V and 3 bases from J, leaving 7 bases between. The CDR3 spells CASSSTVYNEQFF. DNA of the CDR3: TGTGCCAGCAGTTCGACGGTCTACAATGAGCAGTTCTTC.

This clonotype was observed many times. V is TRBV5-1 and J is TRBJ1-5; a possible D gene is TRBD1 (6 bases). The CDR3 is 13 amino acids. Germline loops: CDR1 SGHRS, CDR2 YFSETQ. V lost 0 bases and J lost 7, with 8 bases in between. CDR3 in amino acids: CASSLVGGQPQHF. DNA of the CDR3: TGCGCCAGCAGCTTGGTAGGGGGGCAGCCCCAGCATTTT.

This clonotype was counted ten times or more. This chain joins TRBV3-1 and TRBJ2-1; 7 nucleotides agree with TRBD2. The germline CDR1 and CDR2 sequences are LGHDT and YNNKEL (reference sequence). V gave up 1 base and J gave up 0 bases; unmatched junction bases: 21. CDR3 length: 22 residues. The CDR3 reads CASSQGGVWAGWLAVSYNEQFF. In DNA, the CDR3 is TGTGCCAGCAGCCAAGGTGGAGTGTGGGCGGGCTGGCTAGCGGTCTCCTACAATGAGCAGTTCTTC.

The sample holds many counts of this clonotype. This chain links TRBV5-1 with TRBJ2-1, with a weak D call TRBD2 (5 bases). The germline V gene encodes CDR1 SGHRS and CDR2 YFSETQ. The CDR3 is 14 residues long. V was trimmed by 0 bases and J by 5 bases, leaving 9 bases between them. CDR3 nucleotide sequence: TGCGCCAGCAGCTTGGCTAGCTTCGACAATGAGCAGTTCTTC. Translated, it gives CASSLASFDNEQFF.

The V and J genes are TRBV7-2 and TRBJ1-6; no definite D call. The CDR3 has 15 amino acids. Deletions cut 5 bases from V and 0 bases from J, with 8 bases between. The germline gives CDR1 SGHTA, CDR2 FQGNSA. The CDR3 DNA reads TGTGCCAGCAGCCAAGACACCTCCTATAATTCACCCCTCCACTTT. It specifies CASSQDTSYNSPLHF. The entire variable domain, with the rest obtained from reference TRBV7-2 and TRBJ1-6, is as follows: GAGVSQSPSNKVTEKGKDVELRCDPISGHTALYWYRQSLGQGLEFLIYFQGNSAPDKSGLPSDRFSAERTGGSVSTLTIQRTQQEDSAVYLCASSQDTSYNSPLHFGNGTRLTVT.

This clonotype was detected many times. V is TRBV12-3 or TRBV12-4 and J is TRBJ2-7, with 8 bases that match TRBD2. V dropped 5 bases and J dropped 7; count of bases not matched to a gene: 13. The CDR3 contains 15 residues. This CDR3 reads CASSPEGSGVKEQYF. Written as DNA, the CDR3 is TGTGCCAGCAGTCCCGAGGGTAGCGGGGTGAAGGAGCAGTACTTC.

This clonotype was seen a handful of times. The chain combines TRBV20-1 with TRBJ2-3; 11 nucleotides line up with TRBD2. The CDR3 extends over 15 amino acids. In germline, CDR1 is DFQATT, CDR2 SNEGSKA (reference sequence). V dropped 5 bases and J dropped 1; count of bases not matched to a gene: 5. CDR3 loop: CSAFPGLAGTDTQYF. CDR3 sequence (DNA): TGCAGTGCTTTCCCGGGACTAGCGGGCACAGATACGCAGTATTTT.

This clonotype was observed many times. The chain couples TRBV6-1 to TRBJ1-5; no clear D gene. CDR1 is MNHNS, CDR2 SASEGT, per germline. The length of the CDR3 is 14 residues. Trimming removed 7 bases at V and 7 bases at J, with 17 bases between. CDR3 amino acids: CASTWGGPGQPQHF. The CDR3 DNA reads TGTGCCAGCACCTGGGGAGGGCCCGGCCAGCCCCAGCATTTT.

This clonotype was picked up many times. The V gene is TRBV16, the J gene TRBJ1-1; D is undetermined. Per the germline V gene, CDR1 is KGHSY and CDR2 is FQNENV. CDR3 length: 14 residues. V lost 1 base to trimming and J lost 1 base, with 7 bases between them. The CDR3 DNA sequence: TGTGCCAGCAGCCAATACGGGAAGAACACTGAAGCTTTCTTT. The encoded protein is CASSQYGKNTEAFF.

This clonotype was picked up many times. This sequence joins TRBV12-3 or TRBV12-4 and TRBJ2-5; TRBD2 aligns across 11 bases. The CDR3 consists of 14 residues. V shed 2 bases, J shed 5 bases, and the junction held 1 base outside the gene matches. CDR3 amino acids: CASSLTSGGETQYF. Written as DNA, the CDR3 is TGTGCCAGCAGTTTAACTAGCGGGGGTGAGACCCAGTACTTC.

This clonotype came up many times. This CDR3 is CASSLVPGQLNTEAFF. The CDR3 nucleotides are TGTGCCAGTAGTCTAGTTCCGGGACAGTTGAACACTGAAGCTTTCTTT. The rearrangement links TRBV19 to TRBJ1-1; 7 bases are a match to TRBD1. From germline, CDR1 is LNHDA and CDR2 SQIVND (reference sequence). The CDR3 has 16 residues. Trimming removed 5 bases from V and 0 bases from J; junction bases left unmatched: 9.

This clonotype was detected ten times or more. V usage is TRBV19 and J usage is TRBJ2-5; unclear D gene. Germline V gene data show CDR1 as LNHDA and CDR2 as SQIVND (reference sequence). The CDR3 is 13 amino acids. Trimming took off 9 bases at V and 0 bases at J, with 11 bases between the two ends. The CDR3 nucleotides read TGTGCCAGCGCCGAGTGGAACCAAGAGACCCAGTACTTC. It translates to CASAEWNQETQYF.

A few counts support this clonotype. The chain couples TRBV11-2 to TRBJ2-1; D remains ambiguous. Deletions cut 0 bases from V and 0 bases from J, with 6 bases between. Germline V gene data show CDR1 as SGHAT and CDR2 as FQNNGV. The CDR3 length is 15 residues. The DNA for the CDR3 is TGTGCCAGCAGCTTAGAGATAAGCTCCTACAATGAGCAGTTCTTC. It encodes CASSLEISSYNEQFF.

V gene TRBV27 combines with J gene TRBJ1-2, with D possibly matching TRBD1 (6 bases). The CDR3 runs to 14 residues. The V and J ends lost 5 bases and 4 bases respectively, with 14 bases between them. Germline V gene data show CDR1 as MNHEY and CDR2 as SMNVEV (reference sequence). The CDR3 here is CASSRRQETYGYTF. The DNA of the CDR3 is TGTGCCAGCAGTCGTAGACAGGAGACCTATGGCTACACCTTC.

The table lists this clonotype with many counts. The chain has TRBV12-3 or TRBV12-4 and TRBJ2-3, with 7 bases fitting TRBD1. The trim removed 4 bases at V and 4 bases at J, leaving 8 bases unmatched. The CDR3 is 15 residues long. The CDR3 here is CASSSTGNRADTQYF. As DNA, the CDR3 is TGTGCCAGCAGTTCGACAGGGAATCGGGCAGATACGCAGTATTTT.

This clonotype was found many times. This sequence joins TRBV7-9 and TRBJ1-1; D uncertain. Trimming cost V 5 bases and J 1 base, with 8 bases left between them. Germline V gene sequence: CDR1 SEHNR, CDR2 FQNEAQ (reference sequence). This CDR3 contains 13 residues. Written as DNA, the CDR3 is TGTGCCAGCAGCCGGGGAGCGAACACTGAAGCTTTCTTT. This gives the protein CASSRGANTEAFF.

The rearrangement joins TRBV29-1 to TRBJ2-3; TRBD1 matches 8 bases. In germline, CDR1 is SQVTM, CDR2 ANQGSEA. The CDR3 extends over 13 amino acids. With 3 bases clipped from V and 4 bases from J, the junction kept 3 bases outside the gene matches. DNA for the CDR3: TGCAGCGTTGACAGGGGGCTTGCAGATACGCAGTATTTT. Translating gives CSVDRGLADTQYF.

Only a few counts were recorded for this clonotype. The gene calls are TRBV19 and TRBJ1-3; D is unclear. The CDR3 extends over 14 amino acids. The V end lost 7 bases, the J end lost 3 bases, and 13 bases lay between the germline ends. Germline V gives CDR1 LNHDA, CDR2 SQIVND (reference sequence). The CDR3 reads CASKESRGGNTIYF. CDR3 nucleotides: TGTGCCAGTAAGGAGTCTCGGGGTGGAAACACCATATATTTT.